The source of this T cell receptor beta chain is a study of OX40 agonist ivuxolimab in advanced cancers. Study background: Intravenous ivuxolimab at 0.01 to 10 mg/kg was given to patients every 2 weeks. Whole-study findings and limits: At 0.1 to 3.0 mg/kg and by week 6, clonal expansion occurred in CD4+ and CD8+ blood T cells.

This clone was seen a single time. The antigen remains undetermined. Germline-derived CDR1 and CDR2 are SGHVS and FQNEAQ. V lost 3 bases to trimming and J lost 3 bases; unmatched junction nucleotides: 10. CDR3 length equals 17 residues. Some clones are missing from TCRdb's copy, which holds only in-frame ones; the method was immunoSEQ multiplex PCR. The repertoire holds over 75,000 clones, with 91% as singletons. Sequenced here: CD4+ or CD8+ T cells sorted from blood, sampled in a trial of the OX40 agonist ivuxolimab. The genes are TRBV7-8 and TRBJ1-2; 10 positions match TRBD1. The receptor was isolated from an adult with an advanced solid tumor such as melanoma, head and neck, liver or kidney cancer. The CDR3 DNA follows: TGTGCCAGCAGCTTCCGGGGGGACAGGGGTTCGGACTATGGCTACACCTTC. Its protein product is CASSFRGDRGSDYGYTF.